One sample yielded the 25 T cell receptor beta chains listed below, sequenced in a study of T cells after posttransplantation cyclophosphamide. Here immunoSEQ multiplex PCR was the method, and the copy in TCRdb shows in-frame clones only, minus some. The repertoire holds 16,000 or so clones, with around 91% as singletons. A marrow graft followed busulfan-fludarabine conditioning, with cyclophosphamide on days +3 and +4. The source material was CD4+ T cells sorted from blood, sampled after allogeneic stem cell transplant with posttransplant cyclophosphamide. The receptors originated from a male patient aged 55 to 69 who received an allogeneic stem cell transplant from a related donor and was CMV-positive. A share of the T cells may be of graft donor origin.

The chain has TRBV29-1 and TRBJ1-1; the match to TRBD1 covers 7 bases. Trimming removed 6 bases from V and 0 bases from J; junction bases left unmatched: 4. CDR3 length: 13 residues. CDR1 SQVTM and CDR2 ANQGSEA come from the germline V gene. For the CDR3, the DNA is TGCAGCGTCCTAGGACAGGTGAACACTGAAGCTTTCTTT. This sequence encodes CSVLGQVNTEAFF.

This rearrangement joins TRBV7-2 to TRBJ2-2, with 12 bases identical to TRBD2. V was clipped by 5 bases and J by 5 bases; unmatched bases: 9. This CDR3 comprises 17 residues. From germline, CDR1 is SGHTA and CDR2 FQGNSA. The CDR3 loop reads CASSKSSGGAQTGELFF. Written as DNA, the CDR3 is TGTGCCAGCAGCAAATCTAGCGGGGGGGCCCAGACCGGGGAGCTGTTTTTT. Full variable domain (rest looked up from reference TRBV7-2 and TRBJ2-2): GAGVSQSPSNKVTEKGKDVELRCDPISGHTALYWYRQSLGQGLEFLIYFQGNSAPDKSGLPSDRFSAERTGGSVSTLTIQRTQQEDSAVYLCASSKSSGGAQTGELFFGEGSRLTVL.

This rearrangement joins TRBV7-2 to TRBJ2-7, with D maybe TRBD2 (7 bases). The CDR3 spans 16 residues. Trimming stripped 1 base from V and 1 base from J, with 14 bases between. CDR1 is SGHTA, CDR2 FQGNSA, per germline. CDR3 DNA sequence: TGTGCCAGCAGCTTAGAGGGCCGGGGGGCATCCTACGAGCAGTACTTC. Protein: CASSLEGRGASYEQYF.

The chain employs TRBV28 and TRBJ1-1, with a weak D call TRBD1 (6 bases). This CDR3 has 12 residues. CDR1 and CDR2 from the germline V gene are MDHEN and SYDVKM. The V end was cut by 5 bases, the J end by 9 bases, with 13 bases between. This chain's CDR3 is CASSSQGIQAFF. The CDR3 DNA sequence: TGTGCCAGCAGTAGCCAGGGGATTCAAGCTTTCTTT. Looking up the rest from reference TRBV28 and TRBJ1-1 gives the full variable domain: DVKVTQSSRYLVKRTGEKVFLECVQDMDHENMFWYRQDPGLGLRLIYFSYDVKMKEKGDIPEGYSVSREKKERFSLILESASTNQTSMYLCASSSQGIQAFFGQGTRLTVV.

CDR3 nucleotides: TGTGCCAGCAGCCCCCAGGGGGCAGCCACCGGGGAGCTGTTTTTT. It translates to CASSPQGAATGELFF. The chain links TRBV7-6 to TRBJ2-2, with 8 bases identical to TRBD1. J was trimmed by 4 bases and V by 5 bases; bases with no gene match: 6. The CDR3 is made up of 15 amino acids. From germline, CDR1 is SGHVS and CDR2 FNYEAQ.

The CDR3 DNA follows: TGTGCCAGCACCGGGGGGGCTAGGGCTCAGCCCCAGCATTTT. It is translated as CASTGGARAQPQHF. V is TRBV28 and J is TRBJ1-5, with TRBD1 as a possible D gene (6 bases). The CDR3 has 14 amino acids. V lost 7 bases, J lost 6 bases, and 16 bases lay in between. CDR1 and CDR2 from the germline V gene are MDHEN and SYDVKM.

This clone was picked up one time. The CDR3 sequence is CASMKGQVTYEQYF. CDR3 nucleotides: TGTGCCAGCATGAAGGGACAGGTAACCTACGAGCAGTACTTC. The chain has TRBV2 and TRBJ2-7, with 8 bases that match TRBD1. CDR1 is SNHLY and CDR2 is FYNNEI in the germline V gene. The CDR3 has 14 residues. J gave up 2 bases and V 7 bases, and 7 bases lay outside the gene matches.

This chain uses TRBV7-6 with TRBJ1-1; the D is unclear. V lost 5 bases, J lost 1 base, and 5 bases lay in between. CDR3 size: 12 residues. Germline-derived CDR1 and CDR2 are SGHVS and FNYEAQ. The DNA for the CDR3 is TGTGCCAGCAGCCATCCGAACACTGAAGCTTTCTTT. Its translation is CASSHPNTEAFF.

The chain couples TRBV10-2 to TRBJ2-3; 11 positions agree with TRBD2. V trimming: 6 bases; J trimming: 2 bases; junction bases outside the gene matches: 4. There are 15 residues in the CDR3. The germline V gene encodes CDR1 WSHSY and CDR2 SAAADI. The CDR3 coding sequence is TGCGCCAGCAGCGAGGGACTAGCGGACACAGATACGCAGTATTTT. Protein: CASSEGLADTDTQYF.

The CDR3 sequence is CAWSVGGNIQYF. The CDR3 bases are TGTGCCTGGAGTGTCGGCGGAAACATTCAGTACTTC. V is TRBV30 and J is TRBJ2-4; D not certain. In germline, CDR1 is GTSNPN, CDR2 SVGIG (reference sequence). The CDR3 sequence is 12 residues long. Trimming removed 0 bases at V and 6 bases at J, with 6 bases between.

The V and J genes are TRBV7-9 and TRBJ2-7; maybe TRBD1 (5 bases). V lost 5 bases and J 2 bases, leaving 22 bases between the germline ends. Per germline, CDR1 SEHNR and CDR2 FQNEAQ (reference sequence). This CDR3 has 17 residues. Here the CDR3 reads CASSAKGPGSNPYEQYF. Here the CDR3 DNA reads TGTGCCAGCAGCGCCAAAGGGCCAGGGTCGAACCCCTACGAGCAGTACTTC.

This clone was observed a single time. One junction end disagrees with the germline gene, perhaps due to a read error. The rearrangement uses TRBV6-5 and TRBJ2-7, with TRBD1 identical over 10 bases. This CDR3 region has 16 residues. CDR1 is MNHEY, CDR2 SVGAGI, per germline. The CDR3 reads CASRYSGQGGSYEQYF. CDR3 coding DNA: TGTGCCAGCAGATACTCCGGACAGGGGGGCTCCTACGAGCAGTACTTC.

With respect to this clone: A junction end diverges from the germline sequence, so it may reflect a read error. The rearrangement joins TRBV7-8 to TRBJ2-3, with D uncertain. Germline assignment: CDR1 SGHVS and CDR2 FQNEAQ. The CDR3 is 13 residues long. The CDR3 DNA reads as TGTGCCAGCAGCTTAGAGATAGCAGCCCTACCTGTGTTT. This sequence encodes CASSLEIAALPVF.

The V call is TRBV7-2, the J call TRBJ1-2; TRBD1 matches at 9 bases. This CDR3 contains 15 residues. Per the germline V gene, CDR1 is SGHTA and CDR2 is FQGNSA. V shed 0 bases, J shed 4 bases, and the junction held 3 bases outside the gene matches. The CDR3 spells CASSLAGTGIYGYTF. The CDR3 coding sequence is TGTGCCAGCAGCTTAGCCGGGACAGGGATCTATGGCTACACCTTC.

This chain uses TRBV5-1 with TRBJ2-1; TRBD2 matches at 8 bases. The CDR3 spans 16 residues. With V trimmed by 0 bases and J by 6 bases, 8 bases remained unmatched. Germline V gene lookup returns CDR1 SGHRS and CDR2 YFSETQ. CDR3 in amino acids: CASSLVPGTSVNEQFF. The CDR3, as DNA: TGCGCCAGCAGCTTGGTTCCTGGGACTAGTGTCAATGAGCAGTTCTTC.

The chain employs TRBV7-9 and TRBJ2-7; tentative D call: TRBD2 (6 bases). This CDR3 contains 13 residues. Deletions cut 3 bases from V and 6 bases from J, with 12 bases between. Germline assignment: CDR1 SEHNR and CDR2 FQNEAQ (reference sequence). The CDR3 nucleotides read TGTGCCAGCAGCTTTTTGGAGGGTCTCGAGCAGTACTTC. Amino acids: CASSFLEGLEQYF.

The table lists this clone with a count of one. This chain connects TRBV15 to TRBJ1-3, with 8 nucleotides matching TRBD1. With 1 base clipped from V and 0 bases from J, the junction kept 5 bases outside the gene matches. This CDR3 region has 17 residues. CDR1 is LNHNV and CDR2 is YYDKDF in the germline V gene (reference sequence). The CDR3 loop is CATSRGQGRNSGNTIYF. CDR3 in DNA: TGTGCCACCAGCAGAGGACAGGGGCGGAACTCTGGAAACACCATATATTTT.

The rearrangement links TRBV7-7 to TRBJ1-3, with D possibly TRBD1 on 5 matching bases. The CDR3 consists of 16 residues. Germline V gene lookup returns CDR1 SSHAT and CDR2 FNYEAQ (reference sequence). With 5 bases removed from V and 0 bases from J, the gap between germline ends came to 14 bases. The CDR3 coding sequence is TGTGCCAGCAGCCCCGGCGGGGGACTCTCTGGAAACACCATATATTTT. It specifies CASSPGGGLSGNTIYF.

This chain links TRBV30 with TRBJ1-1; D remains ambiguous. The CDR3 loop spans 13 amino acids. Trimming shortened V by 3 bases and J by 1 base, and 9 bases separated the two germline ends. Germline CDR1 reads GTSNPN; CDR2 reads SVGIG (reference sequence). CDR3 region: CAWRKAGNTEAFF. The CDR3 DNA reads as TGTGCCTGGAGAAAGGCAGGGAACACTGAAGCTTTCTTT.

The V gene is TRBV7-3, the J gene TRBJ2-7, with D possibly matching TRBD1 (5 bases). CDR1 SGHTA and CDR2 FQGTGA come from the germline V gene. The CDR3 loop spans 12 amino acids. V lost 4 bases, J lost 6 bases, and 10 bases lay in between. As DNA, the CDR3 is TGTGCCAGCAGCTCCCCAGGGTCCGAGCAGTACTTC. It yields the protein CASSSPGSEQYF. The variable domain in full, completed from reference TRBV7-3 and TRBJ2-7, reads GAGVSQTPSNKVTEKGKYVELRCDPISGHTALYWYRQSLGQGPEFLIYFQGTGAADDSGLPNDRFFAVRPEGSVSTLKIQRTERGDSAVYLCASSSPGSEQYFGPGTRLTVT.

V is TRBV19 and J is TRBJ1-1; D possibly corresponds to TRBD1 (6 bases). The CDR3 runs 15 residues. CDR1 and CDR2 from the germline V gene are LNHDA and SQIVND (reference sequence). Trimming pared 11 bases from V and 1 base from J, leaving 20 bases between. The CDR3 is CASQLGAGWNTEAFF. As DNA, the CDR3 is TGTGCCTCTCAGCTGGGGGCCGGGTGGAACACTGAAGCTTTCTTT.

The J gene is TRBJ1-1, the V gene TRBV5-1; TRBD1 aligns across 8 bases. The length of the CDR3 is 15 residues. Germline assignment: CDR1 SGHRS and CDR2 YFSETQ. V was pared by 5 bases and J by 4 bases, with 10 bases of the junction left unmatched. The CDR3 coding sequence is TGCGCCAGCAGTGGGGGGACAGGTCTCACCACTGAAGCTTTCTTT. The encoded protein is CASSGGTGLTTEAFF.

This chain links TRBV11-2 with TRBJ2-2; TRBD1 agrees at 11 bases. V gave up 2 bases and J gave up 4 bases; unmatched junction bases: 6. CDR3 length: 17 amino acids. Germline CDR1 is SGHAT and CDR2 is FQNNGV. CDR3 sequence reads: CASSLNSGTGGTGELFF. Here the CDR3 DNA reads TGTGCCAGCAGCTTAAATTCAGGGACAGGGGGCACCGGGGAGCTGTTTTTT.

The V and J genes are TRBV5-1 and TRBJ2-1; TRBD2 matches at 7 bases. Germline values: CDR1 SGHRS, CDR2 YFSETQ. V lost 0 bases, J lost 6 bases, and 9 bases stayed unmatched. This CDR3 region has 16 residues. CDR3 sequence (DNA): TGCGCCAGCAGCTTGGAGTCGGGGGGACCTCTCAATGAGCAGTTCTTC. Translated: CASSLESGGPLNEQFF.

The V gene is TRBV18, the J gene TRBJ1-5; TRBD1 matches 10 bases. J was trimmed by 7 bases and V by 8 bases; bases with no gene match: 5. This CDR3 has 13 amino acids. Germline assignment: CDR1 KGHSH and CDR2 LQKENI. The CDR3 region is CASRGQGDQPQHF. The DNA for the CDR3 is TGTGCCAGCAGAGGACAGGGGGACCAGCCCCAGCATTTT.